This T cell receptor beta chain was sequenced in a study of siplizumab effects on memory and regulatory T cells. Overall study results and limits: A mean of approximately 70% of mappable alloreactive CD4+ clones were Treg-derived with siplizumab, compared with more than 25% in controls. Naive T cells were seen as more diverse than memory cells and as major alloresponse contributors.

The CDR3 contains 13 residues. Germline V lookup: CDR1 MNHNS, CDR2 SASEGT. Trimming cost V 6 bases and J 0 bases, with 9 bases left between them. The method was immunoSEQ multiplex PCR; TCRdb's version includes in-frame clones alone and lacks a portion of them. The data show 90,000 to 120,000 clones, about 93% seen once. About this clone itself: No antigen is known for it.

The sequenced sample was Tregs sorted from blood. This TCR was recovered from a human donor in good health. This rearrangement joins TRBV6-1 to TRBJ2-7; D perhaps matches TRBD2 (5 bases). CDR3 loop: CASRRTASYEQYF. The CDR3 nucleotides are TGTGCCAGCAGAAGGACTGCCTCCTACGAGCAGTACTTC.